The T cell receptor (beta chain) under discussion was sequenced for a study of blood T cells in healthy people across ages. The authors ran a second PCR of about 6 to 11 cycles using a sample-barcoded 5' primer and a J-beta primer mix. From the 5' RACE reads, TCRdb called clonotypes with MiXCR, one entry per CDR3 protein. There are about a million distinct CDR3 sequences in the sample; 35% to 45% occur only once, and around 13% lies in the top ten. This clonotype was seen only a few times. The source is a man between 18 and 35 years old in good health. The sequenced sample was blood.

CDR3 coding DNA: TGTGCCAGCAGGGATACGGGGAACACAGATACGCAGTATTTT. This sequence encodes CASRDTGNTDTQYF. This chain links TRBV2 with TRBJ2-3; D might be TRBD2 (5 bases). Germline assignment: CDR1 SNHLY and CDR2 FYNNEI. Trimming removed 6 bases at V and 2 bases at J, with 12 bases between. The CDR3 is 14 amino acids. The variable domain in full, with the rest retrieved from reference TRBV2 and TRBJ2-3, is EPEVTQTPSHQVTQMGQEVILRCVPISNHLYFYWYRQILGQKVEFLVSFYNNEISEKSEIFDDQFSVERPDGSNFTLKIRSTKLEDSAMYFCASRDTGNTDTQYFGPGTRLTVL.